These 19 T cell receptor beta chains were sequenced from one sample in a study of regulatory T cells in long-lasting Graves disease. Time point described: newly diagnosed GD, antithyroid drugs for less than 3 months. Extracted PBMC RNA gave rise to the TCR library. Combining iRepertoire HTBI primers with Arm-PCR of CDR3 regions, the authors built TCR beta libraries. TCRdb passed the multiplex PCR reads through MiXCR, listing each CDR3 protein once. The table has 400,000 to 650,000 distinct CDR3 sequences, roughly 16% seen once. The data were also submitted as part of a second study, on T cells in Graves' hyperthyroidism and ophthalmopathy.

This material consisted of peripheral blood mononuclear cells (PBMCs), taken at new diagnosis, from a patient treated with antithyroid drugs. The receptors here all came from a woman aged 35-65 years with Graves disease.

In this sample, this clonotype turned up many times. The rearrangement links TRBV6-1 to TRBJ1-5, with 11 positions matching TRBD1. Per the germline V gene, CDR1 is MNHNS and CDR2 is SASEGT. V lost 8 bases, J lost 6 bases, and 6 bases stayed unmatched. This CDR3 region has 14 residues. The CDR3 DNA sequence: TGTGCCAGCGGACGGACAGGGGGCGGTCAGCCCCAGCATTTT. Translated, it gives CASGRTGGGQPQHF.

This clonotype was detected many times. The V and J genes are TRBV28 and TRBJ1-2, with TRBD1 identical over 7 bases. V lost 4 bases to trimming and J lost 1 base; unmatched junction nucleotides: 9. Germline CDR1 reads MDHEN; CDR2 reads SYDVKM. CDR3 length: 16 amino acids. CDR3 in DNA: TGTGCCAGCAGTTGGTCCTTCCGGGACAGTAACTATGGCTACACCTTC. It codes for CASSWSFRDSNYGYTF.

The CDR3: CASSLARTPEQFF. In DNA form, the CDR3 reads TGTGCCAGCAGTTTAGCTCGGACCCCCGAGCAGTTCTTC. This sequence joins TRBV12-3 or TRBV12-4 and TRBJ2-1; no reliable D call. This CDR3 region has 13 residues. Trimming took 0 bases from V and 10 from J, leaving 10 bases between them.

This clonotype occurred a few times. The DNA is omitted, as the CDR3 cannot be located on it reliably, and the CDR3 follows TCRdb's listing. This CDR3 reads CSVGGGTGPYGCTF. The chain carries TRBV29-1 and TRBJ1-2; the table's TRBD1 call for D was not verified on the DNA. The CDR3 extends over 14 residues, inclusive of both ends. In germline, CDR1 is SQVTM, CDR2 ANQGSEA.

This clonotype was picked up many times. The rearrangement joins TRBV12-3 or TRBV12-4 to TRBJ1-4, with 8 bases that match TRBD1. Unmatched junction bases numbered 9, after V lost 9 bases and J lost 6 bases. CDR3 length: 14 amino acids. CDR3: CASRTGGGDEKLFF. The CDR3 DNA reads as TGTGCCAGTCGCACAGGGGGTGGAGATGAAAAACTGTTTTTT.

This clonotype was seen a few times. CDR3 region: CASSSRQGGGETQYF. In DNA form, the CDR3 reads TGTGCCAGCAGTTCCCGACAGGGTGGAGGTGAGACCCAGTACTTC. The chain employs TRBV6-5 and TRBJ2-5; 7 bases fit TRBD1. V lost 4 bases to trimming and J lost 5 bases; unmatched junction nucleotides: 10. Germline CDR1 MNHEY, CDR2 SVGAGI. The CDR3 runs 15 residues.

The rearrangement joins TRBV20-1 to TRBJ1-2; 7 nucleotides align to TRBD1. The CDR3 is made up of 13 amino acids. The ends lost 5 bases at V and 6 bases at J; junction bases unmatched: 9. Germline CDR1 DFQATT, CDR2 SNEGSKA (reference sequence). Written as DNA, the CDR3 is TGCAGTGCTGGGATAGACAGGGAGGATGGCTACACCTTC. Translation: CSAGIDREDGYTF.

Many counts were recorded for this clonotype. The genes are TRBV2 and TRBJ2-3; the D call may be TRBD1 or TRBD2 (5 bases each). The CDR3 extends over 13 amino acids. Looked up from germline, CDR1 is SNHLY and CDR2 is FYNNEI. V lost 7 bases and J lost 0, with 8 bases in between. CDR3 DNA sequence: TGTGCCAGCACCCGGGACAGCACAGATACGCAGTATTTT. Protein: CASTRDSTDTQYF.

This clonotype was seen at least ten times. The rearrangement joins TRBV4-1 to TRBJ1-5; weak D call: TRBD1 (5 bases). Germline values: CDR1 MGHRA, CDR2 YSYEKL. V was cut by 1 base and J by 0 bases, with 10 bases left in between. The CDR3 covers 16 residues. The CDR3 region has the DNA TGCGCCAGCAGCCAAGGCGGGGACCTTAGCAATCAGCCCCAGCATTTT. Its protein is CASSQGGDLSNQPQHF.

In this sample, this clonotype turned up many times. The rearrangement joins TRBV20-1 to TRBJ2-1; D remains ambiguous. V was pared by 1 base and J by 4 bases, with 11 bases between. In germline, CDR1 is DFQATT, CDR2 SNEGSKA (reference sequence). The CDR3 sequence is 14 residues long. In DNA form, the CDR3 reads TGCAGTGCTAGAGGGTGGACCGAGTACAATGAGCAGTTCTTC. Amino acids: CSARGWTEYNEQFF.

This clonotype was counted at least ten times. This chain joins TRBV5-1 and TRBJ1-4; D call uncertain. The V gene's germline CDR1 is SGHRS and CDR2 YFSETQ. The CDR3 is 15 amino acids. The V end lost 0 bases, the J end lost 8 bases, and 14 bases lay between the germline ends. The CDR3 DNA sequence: TGCGCCAGCAGCTTGGTAACTGGGCCAGGCGAAAAACTGTTTTTT. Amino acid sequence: CASSLVTGPGEKLFF.

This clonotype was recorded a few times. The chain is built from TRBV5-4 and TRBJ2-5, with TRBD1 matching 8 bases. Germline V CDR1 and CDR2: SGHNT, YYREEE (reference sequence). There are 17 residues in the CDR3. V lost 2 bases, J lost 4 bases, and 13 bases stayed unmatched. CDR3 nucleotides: TGTGCCAGCAGCTTCTCCCCGGACAGGGAAGATAGAGAGACCCAGTACTTC. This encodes CASSFSPDREDRETQYF.

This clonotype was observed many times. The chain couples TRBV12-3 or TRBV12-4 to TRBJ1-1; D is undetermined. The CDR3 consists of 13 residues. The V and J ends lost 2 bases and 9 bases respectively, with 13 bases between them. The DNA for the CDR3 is TGTGCCAGCAGTTTATCATTAATAGTTCAAGCTTTCTTT. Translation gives CASSLSLIVQAFF.

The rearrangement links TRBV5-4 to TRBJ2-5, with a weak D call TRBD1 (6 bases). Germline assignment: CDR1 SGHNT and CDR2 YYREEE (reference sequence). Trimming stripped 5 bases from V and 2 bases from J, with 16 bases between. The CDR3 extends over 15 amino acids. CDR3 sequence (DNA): TGTGCCAGCAGTTCGGAAGGACAGCGACAAGAGACCCAGTACTTC. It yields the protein CASSSEGQRQETQYF.

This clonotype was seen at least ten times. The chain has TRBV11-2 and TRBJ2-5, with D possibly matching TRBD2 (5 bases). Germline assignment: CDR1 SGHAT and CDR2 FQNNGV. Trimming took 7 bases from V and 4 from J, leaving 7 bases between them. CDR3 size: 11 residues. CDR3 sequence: CASNRGETQYF. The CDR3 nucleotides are TGTGCCAGCAATCGGGGAGAGACCCAGTACTTC.

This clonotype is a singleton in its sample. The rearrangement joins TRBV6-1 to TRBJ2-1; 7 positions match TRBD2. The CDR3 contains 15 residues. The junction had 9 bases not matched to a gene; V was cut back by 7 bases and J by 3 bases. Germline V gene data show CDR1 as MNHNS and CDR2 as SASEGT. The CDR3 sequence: CASTSPGGNYNEQFF. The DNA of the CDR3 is TGTGCCAGCACCAGCCCCGGGGGGAACTACAATGAGCAGTTCTTC.

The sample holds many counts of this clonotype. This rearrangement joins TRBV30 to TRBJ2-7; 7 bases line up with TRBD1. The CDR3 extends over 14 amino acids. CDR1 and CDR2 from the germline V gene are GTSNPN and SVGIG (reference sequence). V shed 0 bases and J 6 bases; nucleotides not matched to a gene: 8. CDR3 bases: TGTGCCTGGAGTGTGGCAGGGGGTCATGGCGAGCAGTACTTC. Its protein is CAWSVAGGHGEQYF.

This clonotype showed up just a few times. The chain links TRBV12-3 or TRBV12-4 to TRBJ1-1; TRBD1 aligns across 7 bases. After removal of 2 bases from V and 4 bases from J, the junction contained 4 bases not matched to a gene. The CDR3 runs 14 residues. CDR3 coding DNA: TGTGCCAGCAGTTTAATAACAGGGGTCACTGAAGCTTTCTTT. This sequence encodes CASSLITGVTEAFF.

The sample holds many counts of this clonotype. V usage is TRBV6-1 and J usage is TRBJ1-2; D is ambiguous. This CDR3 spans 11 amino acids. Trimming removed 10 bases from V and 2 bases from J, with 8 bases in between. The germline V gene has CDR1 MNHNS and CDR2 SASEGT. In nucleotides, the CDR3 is TGTGCCACCAAAGAGAACTATGGCTACACCTTC. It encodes CATKENYGYTF.